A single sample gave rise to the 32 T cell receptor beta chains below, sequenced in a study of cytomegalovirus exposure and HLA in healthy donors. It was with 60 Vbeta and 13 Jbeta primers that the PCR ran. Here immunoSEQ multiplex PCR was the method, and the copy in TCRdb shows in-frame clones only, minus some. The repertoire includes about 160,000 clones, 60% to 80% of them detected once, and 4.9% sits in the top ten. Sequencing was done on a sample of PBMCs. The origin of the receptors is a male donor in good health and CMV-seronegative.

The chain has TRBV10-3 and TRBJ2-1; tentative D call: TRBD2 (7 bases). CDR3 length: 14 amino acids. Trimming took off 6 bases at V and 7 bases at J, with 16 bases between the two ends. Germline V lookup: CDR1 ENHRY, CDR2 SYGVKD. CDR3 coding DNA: TGTGCCATCAGGGACAGCGGGACTCAAAATGAGCAGTTCTTC. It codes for CAIRDSGTQNEQFF.

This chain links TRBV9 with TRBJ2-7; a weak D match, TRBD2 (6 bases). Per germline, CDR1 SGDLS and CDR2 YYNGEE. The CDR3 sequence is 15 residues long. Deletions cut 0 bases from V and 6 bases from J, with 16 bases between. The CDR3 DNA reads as TGTGCCAGCAGCGTAGGCGGCCGGGAGTCAATCGAGCAGTACTTC. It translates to CASSVGGRESIEQYF.

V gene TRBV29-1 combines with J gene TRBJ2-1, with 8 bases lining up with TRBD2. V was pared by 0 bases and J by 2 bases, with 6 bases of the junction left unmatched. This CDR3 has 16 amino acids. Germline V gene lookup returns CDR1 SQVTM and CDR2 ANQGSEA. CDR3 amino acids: CSVEDPSGGPYNEQFF. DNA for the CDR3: TGCAGCGTTGAAGATCCGAGCGGGGGTCCCTACAATGAGCAGTTCTTC.

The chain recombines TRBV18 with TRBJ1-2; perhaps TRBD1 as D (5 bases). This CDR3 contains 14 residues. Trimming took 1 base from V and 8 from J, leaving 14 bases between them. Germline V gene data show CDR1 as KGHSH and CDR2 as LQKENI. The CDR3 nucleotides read TGTGCCAGCTCACCACGGCAGGGATCGTCCGGCTACACCTTC. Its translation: CASSPRQGSSGYTF.

CDR3 residues: CASSLVRRPNNEQFF. The CDR3 nucleotides read TGTGCCAGCAGCTTAGTAAGGAGACCTAACAATGAGCAGTTCTTC. This chain connects TRBV7-8 to TRBJ2-1; no definite D call. V lost 1 base, J lost 5 bases, and 12 bases lay in between. Germline assignment: CDR1 SGHVS and CDR2 FQNEAQ. The CDR3 loop spans 15 amino acids.

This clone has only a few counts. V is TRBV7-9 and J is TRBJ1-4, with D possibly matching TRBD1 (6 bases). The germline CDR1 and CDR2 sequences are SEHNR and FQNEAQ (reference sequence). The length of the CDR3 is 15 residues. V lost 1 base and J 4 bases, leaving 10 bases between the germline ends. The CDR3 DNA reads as TGTGCCAGCAGCTTAGGGGGGCAGCTTAATGAAAAACTGTTTTTT. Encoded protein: CASSLGGQLNEKLFF.

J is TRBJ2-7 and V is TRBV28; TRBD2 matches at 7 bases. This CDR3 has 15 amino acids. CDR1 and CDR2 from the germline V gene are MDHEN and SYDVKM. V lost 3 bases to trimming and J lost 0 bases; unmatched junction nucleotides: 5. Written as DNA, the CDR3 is TGTGCCAGCAGTTTCGGGGGGACTGGCTCCTACGAGCAGTACTTC. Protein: CASSFGGTGSYEQYF.

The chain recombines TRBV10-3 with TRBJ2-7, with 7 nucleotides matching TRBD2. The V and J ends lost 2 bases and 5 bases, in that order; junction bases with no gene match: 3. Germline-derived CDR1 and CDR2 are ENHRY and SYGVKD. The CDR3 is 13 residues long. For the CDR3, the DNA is TGTGCCATCAGTGAGAGCGGGATCCACGAGCAGTACTTC. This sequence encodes CAISESGIHEQYF.

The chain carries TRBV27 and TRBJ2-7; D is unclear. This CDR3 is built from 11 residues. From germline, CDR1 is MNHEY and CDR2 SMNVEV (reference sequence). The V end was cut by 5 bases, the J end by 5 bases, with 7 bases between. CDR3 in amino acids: CASSGAHEQYF. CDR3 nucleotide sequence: TGTGCCAGCAGTGGAGCCCACGAGCAGTACTTC.

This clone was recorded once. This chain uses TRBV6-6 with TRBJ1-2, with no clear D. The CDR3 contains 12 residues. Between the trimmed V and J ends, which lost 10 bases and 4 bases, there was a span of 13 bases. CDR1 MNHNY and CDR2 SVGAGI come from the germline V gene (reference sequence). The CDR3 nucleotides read TGTGCCATCCAACTGAACAGCTATGGCTACACCTTC. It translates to CAIQLNSYGYTF.

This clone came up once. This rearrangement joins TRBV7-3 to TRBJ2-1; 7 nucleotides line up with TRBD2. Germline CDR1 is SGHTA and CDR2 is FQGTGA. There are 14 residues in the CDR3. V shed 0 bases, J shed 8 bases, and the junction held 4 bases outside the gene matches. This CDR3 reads CASSLTGGWDEQFF. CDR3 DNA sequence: TGTGCCAGCAGCTTAACCGGGGGGTGGGATGAGCAGTTCTTC.

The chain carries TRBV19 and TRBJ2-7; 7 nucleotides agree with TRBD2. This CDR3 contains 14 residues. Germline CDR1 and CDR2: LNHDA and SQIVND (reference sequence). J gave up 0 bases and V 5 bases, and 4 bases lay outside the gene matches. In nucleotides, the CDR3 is TGTGCCAGTAGTCCCGGGGGGAGCTCCTACGAGCAGTACTTC. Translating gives CASSPGGSSYEQYF.

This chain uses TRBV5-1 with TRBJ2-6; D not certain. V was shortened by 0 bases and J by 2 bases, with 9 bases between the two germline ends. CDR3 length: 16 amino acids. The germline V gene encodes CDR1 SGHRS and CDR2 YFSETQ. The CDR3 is CASSLDPGAGANVLTF. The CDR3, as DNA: TGCGCCAGCAGCTTGGACCCGGGTGCTGGGGCCAACGTCCTGACTTTC.

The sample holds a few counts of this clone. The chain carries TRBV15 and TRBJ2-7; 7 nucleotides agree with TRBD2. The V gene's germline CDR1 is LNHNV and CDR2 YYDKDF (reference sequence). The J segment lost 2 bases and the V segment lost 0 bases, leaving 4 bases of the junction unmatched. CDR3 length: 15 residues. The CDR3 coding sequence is TGTGCCACCAGCAGAGATCGGGCGGGAGCCTACGAGCAGTACTTC. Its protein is CATSRDRAGAYEQYF.

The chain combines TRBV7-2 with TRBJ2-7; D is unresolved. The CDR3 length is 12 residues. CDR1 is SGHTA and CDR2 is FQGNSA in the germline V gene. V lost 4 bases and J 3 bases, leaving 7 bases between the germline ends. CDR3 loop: CASSWANYEQYF. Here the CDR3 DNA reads TGTGCCAGCAGCTGGGCCAACTACGAGCAGTACTTC.

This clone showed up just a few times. The CDR3 DNA sequence: TGTGCCAGCAGCCCCGGGAGGACCAGGGGGCTCGAGCAGTACTTC. It yields the protein CASSPGRTRGLEQYF. The gene calls are TRBV7-2 and TRBJ2-7, with a weak D call TRBD1 (8 bases). This CDR3 is 15 amino acids long. Germline-derived CDR1 and CDR2 are SGHTA and FQGNSA. V gave up 5 bases and J gave up 6 bases, with 20 bases separating them. Looking up the rest from reference TRBV7-2 and TRBJ2-7 gives the full variable domain: GAGVSQSPSNKVTEKGKDVELRCDPISGHTALYWYRQSLGQGLEFLIYFQGNSAPDKSGLPSDRFSAERTGGSVSTLTIQRTQQEDSAVYLCASSPGRTRGLEQYFGPGTRLTVT.

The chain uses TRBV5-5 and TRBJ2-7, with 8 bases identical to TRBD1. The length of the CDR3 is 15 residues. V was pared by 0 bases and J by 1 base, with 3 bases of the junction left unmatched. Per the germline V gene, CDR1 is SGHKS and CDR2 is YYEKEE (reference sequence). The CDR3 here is CASSLAGQASYEQYF. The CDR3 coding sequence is TGTGCCAGCAGCTTGGCGGGACAGGCTTCCTACGAGCAGTACTTC. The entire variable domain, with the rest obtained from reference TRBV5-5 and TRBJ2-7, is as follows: DAGVTQSPTHLIKTRGQQVTLRCSPISGHKSVSWYQQVLGQGPQFIFQYYEKEERGRGNFPDRFSARQFPNYSSELNVNALLLGDSALYLCASSLAGQASYEQYFGPGTRLTVT.

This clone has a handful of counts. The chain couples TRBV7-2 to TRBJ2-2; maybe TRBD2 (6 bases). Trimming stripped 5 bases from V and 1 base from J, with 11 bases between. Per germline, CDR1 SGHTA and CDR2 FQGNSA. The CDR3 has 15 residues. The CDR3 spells CASSQGTVNTGELFF. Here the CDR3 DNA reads TGTGCCAGCAGCCAAGGGACTGTGAACACCGGGGAGCTGTTTTTT.

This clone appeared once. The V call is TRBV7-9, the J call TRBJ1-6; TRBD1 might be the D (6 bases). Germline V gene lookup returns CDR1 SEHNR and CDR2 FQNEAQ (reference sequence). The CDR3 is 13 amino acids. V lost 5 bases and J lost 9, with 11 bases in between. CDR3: CASSRETGSPLHF. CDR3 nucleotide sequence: TGTGCCAGCAGCAGAGAGACAGGTTCACCCCTCCACTTT.

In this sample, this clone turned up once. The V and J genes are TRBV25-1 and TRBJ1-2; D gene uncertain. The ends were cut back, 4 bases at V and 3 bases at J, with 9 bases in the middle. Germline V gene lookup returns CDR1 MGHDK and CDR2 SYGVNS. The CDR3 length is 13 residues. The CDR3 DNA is TGTGCCAGCAGTGCCCGGCGGGACTATGGCTACACCTTC. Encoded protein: CASSARRDYGYTF.

DNA for the CDR3: TGTGCCATCACTGCGGGAGGAGCAGATACGCAGTATTTT. This codes for CAITAGGADTQYF. The rearrangement uses TRBV10-3 and TRBJ2-3, with TRBD2 matching 8 bases. The J segment lost 4 bases and the V segment lost 7 bases, leaving 4 bases of the junction unmatched. Germline values: CDR1 ENHRY, CDR2 SYGVKD. CDR3 length equals 13 residues.

The CDR3 reads CASSFSGGSNTEAFF. The CDR3 DNA reads TGTGCCAGCAGCTTCTCAGGGGGCTCGAACACTGAAGCTTTCTTT. V and J are TRBV11-3 and TRBJ1-1; TRBD1 agrees at 8 bases. Germline V CDR1 and CDR2: SGHNT, YENEEA. Trimming cost V 3 bases and J 1 base; bases outside gene matches: 4. The CDR3 runs to 15 residues.

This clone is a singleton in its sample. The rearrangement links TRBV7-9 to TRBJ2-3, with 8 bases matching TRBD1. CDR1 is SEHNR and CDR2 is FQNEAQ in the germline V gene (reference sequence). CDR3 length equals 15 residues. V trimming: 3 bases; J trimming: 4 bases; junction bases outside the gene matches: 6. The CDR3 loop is CASSFGQGGADTQYF. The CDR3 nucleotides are TGTGCCAGCAGCTTTGGACAGGGCGGCGCAGATACGCAGTATTTT.

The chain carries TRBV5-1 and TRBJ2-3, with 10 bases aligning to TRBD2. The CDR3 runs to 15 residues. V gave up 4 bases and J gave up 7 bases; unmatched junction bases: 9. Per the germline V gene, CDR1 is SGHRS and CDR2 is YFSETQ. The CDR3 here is CASSAASGGGYTQYF. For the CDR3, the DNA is TGCGCCAGCAGCGCGGCCAGCGGGGGGGGGTATACGCAGTATTTT.

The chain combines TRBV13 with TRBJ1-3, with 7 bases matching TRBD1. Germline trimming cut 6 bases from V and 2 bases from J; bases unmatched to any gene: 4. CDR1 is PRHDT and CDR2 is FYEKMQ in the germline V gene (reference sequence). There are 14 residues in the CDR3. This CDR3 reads CASSEQGTGNTIYF. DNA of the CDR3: TGTGCCAGCAGTGAACAGGGGACTGGAAACACCATATATTTT.

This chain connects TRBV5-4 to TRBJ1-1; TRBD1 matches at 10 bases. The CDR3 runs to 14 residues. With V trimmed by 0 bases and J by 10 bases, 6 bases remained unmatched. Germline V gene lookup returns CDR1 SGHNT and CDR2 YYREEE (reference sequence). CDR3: CASSLEGTGVRAFF. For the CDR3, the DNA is TGTGCCAGCAGCTTGGAAGGGACAGGGGTTCGAGCTTTCTTT.

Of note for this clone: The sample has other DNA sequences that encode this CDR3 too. DNA for the CDR3: TGTGCCAGCAGTTTGTTGGGACTAGCGGGAGTGTACGAGCAGTACTTC. It specifies CASSLLGLAGVYEQYF. This chain uses TRBV28 with TRBJ2-7; 14 nucleotides agree with TRBD2. The CDR3 has 16 residues. J was trimmed by 4 bases and V by 3 bases; bases with no gene match: 5. CDR1 is MDHEN and CDR2 is SYDVKM in the germline V gene.

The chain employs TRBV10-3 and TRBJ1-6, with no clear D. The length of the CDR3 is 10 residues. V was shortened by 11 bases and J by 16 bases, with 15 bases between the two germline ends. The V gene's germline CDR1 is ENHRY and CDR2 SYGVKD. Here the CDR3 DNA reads TGTGCCTTCCTATGGGCTGTACTCCACTTT. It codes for CAFLWAVLHF.

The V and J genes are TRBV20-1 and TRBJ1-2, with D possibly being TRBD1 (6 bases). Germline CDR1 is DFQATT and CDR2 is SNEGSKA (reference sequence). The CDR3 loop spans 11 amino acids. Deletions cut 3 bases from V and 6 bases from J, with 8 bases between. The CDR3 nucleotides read TGCAGTGCTAGGACAGGAGATGGCTACACCTTC. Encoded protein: CSARTGDGYTF.

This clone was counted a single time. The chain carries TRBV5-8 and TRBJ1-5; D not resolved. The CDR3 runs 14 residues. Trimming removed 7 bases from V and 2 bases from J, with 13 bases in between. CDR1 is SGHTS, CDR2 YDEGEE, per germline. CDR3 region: CASFQTWGNQPQHF. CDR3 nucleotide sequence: TGTGCCAGCTTTCAGACATGGGGCAATCAGCCCCAGCATTTT.

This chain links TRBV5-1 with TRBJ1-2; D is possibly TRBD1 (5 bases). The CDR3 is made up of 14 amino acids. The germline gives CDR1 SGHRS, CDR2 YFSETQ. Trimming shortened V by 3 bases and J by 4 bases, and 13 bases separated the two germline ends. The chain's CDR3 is CASSWGGESYGYTF. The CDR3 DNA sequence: TGCGCCAGCAGCTGGGGGGGGGAAAGCTATGGCTACACCTTC.

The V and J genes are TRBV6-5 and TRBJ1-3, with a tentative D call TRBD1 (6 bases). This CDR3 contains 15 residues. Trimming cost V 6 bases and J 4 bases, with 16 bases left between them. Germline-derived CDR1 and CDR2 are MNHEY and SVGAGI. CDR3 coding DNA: TGTGCCAGCAGCCCTCCGGGACATTCAGGAAACACCATATATTTT. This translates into CASSPPGHSGNTIYF.